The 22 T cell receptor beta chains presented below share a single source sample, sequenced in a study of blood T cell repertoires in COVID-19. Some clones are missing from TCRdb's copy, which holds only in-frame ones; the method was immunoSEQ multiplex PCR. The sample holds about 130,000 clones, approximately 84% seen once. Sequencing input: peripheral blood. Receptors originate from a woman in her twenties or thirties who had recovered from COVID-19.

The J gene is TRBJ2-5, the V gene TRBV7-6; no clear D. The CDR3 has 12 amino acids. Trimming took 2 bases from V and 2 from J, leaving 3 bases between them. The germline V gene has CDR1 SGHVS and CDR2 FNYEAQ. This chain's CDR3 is CASSLLQETQYF. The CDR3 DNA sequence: TGTGCCAGCAGCTTATTACAAGAGACCCAGTACTTC.

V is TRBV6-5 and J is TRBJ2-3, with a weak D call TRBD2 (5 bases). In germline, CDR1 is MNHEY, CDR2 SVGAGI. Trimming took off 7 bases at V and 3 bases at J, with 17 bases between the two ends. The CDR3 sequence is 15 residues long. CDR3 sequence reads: CASTETSGLTDTQYF. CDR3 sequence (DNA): TGTGCCAGCACCGAAACTAGTGGTTTGACAGATACGCAGTATTTT.

The CDR3: CASSSVLGLRGNQPQHF. The CDR3 DNA sequence: TGTGCCAGTAGTAGTGTCCTGGGGCTCAGGGGCAATCAGCCCCAGCATTTT. The rearrangement joins TRBV19 to TRBJ1-5, with D possibly TRBD1 on 5 matching bases. The V and J ends lost 4 bases and 2 bases respectively, with 18 bases between them. The CDR3 runs 17 residues. CDR1 and CDR2 from the germline V gene are LNHDA and SQIVND (reference sequence). Full variable domain (missing parts from reference TRBV19 and TRBJ1-5): DGGITQSPKYLFRKEGQNVTLSCEQNLNHDAMYWYRQDPGQGLRLIYYSQIVNDFQKGDIAEGYSVSREKKESFPLTVTSAQKNPTAFYLCASSSVLGLRGNQPQHFGDGTRLSIL.

As DNA, the CDR3 is TGCAGCGTTGAGCGGGCTTCTGGCTACACCTTC. Protein product: CSVERASGYTF. This chain links TRBV29-1 with TRBJ1-2, with D unclear. CDR3 length equals 11 residues. V was cut by 3 bases and J by 7 bases, with 9 bases left in between. Germline loops: CDR1 SQVTM, CDR2 ANQGSEA.

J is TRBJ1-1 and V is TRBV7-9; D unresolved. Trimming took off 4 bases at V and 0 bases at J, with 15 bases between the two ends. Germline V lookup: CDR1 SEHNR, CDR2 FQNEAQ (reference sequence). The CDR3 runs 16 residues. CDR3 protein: CASSSHPQKMNTEAFF. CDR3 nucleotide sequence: TGTGCCAGCAGCTCCCACCCCCAGAAAATGAACACTGAAGCTTTCTTT.

The CDR3 nucleotides are TGCAGCGTTGTCGGGACTAGCGTAACCTACGAGCAGTACTTC. Translation gives CSVVGTSVTYEQYF. V is TRBV29-1 and J is TRBJ2-7; 10 bases agree with TRBD2. The CDR3 consists of 14 residues. Germline V lookup: CDR1 SQVTM, CDR2 ANQGSEA. The V gene end was trimmed by 4 bases and the J gene end by 2 bases; junction bases not matched to a gene: 5.

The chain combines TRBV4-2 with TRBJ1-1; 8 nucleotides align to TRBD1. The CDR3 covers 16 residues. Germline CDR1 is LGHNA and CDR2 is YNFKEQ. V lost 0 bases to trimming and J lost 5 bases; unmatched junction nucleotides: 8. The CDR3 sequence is CASSQEGQGARTEAFF. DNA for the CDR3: TGTGCCAGCAGCCAAGAAGGGCAGGGGGCGCGGACTGAAGCTTTCTTT.

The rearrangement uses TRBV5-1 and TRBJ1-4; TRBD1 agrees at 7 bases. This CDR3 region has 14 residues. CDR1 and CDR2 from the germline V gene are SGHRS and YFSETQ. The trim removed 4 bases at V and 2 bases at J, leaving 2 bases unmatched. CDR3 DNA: TGCGCCAGCAGCGGGACAGCCACTAATGAAAAACTGTTTTTT. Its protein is CASSGTATNEKLFF. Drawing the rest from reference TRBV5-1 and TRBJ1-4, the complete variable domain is KAGVTQTPRYLIKTRGQQVTLSCSPISGHRSVSWYQQTPGQGLQFLFEYFSETQRNKGNFPGRFSGRQFSNSRSEMNVSTLELGDSALYLCASSGTATNEKLFFGSGTQLSVL.

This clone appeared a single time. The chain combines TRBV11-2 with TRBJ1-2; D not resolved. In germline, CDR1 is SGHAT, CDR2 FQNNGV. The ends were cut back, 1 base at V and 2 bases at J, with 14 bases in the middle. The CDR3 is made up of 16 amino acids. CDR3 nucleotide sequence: TGTGCCAGCAGCTTAGCTTTCCAGGCTTGGAACTATGGCTACACCTTC. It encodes CASSLAFQAWNYGYTF.

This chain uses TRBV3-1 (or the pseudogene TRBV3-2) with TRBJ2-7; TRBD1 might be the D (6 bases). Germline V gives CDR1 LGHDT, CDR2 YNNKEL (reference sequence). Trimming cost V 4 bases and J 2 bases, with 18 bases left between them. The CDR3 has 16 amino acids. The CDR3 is CASSLLFGQGPYEQYF. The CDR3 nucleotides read TGTGCCAGCAGCCTTCTATTTGGGCAGGGGCCCTACGAGCAGTACTTC.

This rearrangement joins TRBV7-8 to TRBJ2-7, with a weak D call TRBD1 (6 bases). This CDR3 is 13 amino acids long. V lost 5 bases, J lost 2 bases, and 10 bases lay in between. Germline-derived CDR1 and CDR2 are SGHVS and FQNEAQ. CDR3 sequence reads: CASSEDRPYEQYF. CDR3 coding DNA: TGTGCCAGCAGCGAGGACAGACCCTACGAGCAGTACTTC.

CDR3 loop: CSVRQVETQYF. Here the CDR3 DNA reads TGCAGTGTCAGACAGGTGGAGACCCAGTACTTC. The chain uses TRBV20-1 and TRBJ2-5, with a possible D match to TRBD1 (6 bases). Trimming shortened V by 7 bases and J by 5 bases, and 11 bases separated the two germline ends. The CDR3 runs 11 residues. Germline V lookup: CDR1 DFQATT, CDR2 SNEGSKA (reference sequence).

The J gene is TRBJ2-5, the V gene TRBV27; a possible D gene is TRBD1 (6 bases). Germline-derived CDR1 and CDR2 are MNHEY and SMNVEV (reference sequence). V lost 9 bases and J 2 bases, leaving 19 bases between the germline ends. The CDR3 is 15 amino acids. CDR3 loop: CASRGGRGDQETQYF. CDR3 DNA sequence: TGTGCCAGTCGTGGGGGCAGGGGCGATCAAGAGACCCAGTACTTC.

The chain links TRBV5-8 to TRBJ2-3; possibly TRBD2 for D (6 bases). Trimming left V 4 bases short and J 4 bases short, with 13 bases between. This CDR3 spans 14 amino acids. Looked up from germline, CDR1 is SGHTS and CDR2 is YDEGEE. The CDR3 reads CASSPRSGADTQYF. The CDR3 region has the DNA TGTGCCAGCAGCCCCAGGTCGGGAGCAGATACGCAGTATTTT.

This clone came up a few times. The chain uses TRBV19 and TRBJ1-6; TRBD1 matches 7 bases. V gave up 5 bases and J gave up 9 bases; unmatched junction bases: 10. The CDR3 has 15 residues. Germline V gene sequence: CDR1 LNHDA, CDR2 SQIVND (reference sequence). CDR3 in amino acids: CASSPDRDWVSPLHF. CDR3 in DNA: TGTGCCAGTAGTCCCGACAGGGATTGGGTTTCACCCCTCCACTTT.

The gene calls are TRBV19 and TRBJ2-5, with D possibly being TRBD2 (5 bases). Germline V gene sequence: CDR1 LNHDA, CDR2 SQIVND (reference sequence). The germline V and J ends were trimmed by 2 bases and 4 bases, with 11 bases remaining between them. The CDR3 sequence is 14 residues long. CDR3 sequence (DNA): TGTGCCAGTAGTATAATGTCGCTAGCAGAGACCCAGTACTTC. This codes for CASSIMSLAETQYF.

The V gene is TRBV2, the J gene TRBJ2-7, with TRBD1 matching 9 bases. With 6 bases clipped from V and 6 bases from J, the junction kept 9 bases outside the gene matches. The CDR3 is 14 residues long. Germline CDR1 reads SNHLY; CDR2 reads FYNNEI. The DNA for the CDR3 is TGTGCCAGCAGGGTGGACAGGGGTTTTAGCGAGCAGTACTTC. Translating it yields CASRVDRGFSEQYF.

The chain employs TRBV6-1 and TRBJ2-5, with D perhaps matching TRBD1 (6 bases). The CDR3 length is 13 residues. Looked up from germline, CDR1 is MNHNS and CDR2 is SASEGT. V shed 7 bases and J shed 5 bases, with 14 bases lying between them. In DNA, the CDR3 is TGTGCCAGCACCCTACAGGGTGAGGAGACCCAGTACTTC. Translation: CASTLQGEETQYF.

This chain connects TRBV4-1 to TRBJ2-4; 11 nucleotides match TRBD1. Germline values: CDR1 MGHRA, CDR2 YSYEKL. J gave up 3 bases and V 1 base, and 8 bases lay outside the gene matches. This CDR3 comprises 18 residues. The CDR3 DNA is TGCGCCAGCAGCCAAGCCGGGACAGGGGGTACGGTCAAAAACATTCAGTACTTC. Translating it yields CASSQAGTGGTVKNIQYF.

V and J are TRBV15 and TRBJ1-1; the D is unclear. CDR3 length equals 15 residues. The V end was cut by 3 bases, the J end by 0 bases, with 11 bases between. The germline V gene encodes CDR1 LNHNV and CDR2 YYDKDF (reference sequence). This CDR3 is CATSRDGIMNTEAFF. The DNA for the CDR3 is TGTGCCACCAGCAGGGACGGGATAATGAACACTGAAGCTTTCTTT.

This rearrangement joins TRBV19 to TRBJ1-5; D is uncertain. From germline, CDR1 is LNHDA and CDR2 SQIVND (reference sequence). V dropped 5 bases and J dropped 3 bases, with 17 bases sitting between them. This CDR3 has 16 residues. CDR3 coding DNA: TGTGCCAGTAGTCGAGTCGCCGGGAGTCACAATCAGCCCCAGCATTTT. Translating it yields CASSRVAGSHNQPQHF.

CDR3 nucleotide sequence: TGTGCCAGTAGTATAGAACTAAACACCGGGGAGCTGTTTTTT. It encodes CASSIELNTGELFF. This sequence joins TRBV19 and TRBJ2-2; D is ambiguous. V was shortened by 0 bases and J by 2 bases, with 4 bases between the two germline ends. This CDR3 is 14 amino acids long. CDR1 and CDR2 (germline): LNHDA, SQIVND (reference sequence).